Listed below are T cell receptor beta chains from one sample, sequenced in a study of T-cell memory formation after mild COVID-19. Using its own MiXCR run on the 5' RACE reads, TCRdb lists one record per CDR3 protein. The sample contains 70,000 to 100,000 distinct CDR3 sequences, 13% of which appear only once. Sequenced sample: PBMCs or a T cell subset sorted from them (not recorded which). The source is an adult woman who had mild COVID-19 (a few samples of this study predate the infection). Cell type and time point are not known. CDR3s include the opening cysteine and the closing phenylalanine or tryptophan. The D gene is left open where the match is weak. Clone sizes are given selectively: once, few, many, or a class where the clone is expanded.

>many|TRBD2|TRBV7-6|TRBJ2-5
CASSLAASGGGETQYF
TGTGCCAGCAGCTTAGCGGCTAGCGGGGGCGGTGAGACCCAGTACTTC
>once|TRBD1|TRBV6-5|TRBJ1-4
CASRLGTGRDEKLFF
TGTGCCAGCAGATTAGGGACAGGGCGAGACGAAAAACTGTTTTTT
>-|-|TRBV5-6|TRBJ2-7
CASSSTAAYEQYF
TGTGCCAGCAGCTCGACCGCTGCCTACGAGCAGTACTTC
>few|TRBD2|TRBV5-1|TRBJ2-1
CASSWGTSGRRYNEQFF
TGCGCCAGCAGCTGGGGCACTAGCGGGAGAAGGTACAATGAGCAGTTCTTC
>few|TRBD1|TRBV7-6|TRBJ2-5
CASSLAGTGGVQETQYF
TGTGCCAGCAGCTTAGCCGGGACAGGGGGTGTCCAAGAGACCCAGTACTTC
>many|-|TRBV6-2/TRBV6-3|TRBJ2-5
CASSPGLAGETQYF
TGTGCCAGCAGTCCTGGACTGGCAGGGGAGACCCAGTACTTC
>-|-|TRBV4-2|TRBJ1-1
CASSQNRRIEAFF
TGTGCCAGCAGCCAAAACCGCAGGATCGAAGCTTTCTTT
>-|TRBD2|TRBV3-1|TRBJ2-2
CASSLETSAGELFF
TGTGCCAGCAGCCTGGAGACTAGCGCCGGGGAGCTGTTTTTT
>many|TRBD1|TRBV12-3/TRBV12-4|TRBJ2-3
CASRGDREPTDTQYF
TGTGCCAGCAGGGGGGACAGGGAACCCACAGATACGCAGTATTTT
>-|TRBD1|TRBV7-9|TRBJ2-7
CASSLVVQGSYEQYF
TGTGCCAGCAGCTTAGTGGTACAGGGGTCCTACGAGCAGTACTTC
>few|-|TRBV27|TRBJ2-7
CASSTGQFREQYF
TGTGCCAGCAGTACCGGACAGTTCAGGGAGCAGTACTTC
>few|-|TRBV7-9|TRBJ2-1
CASSLEGAGLQVNEQFF
TGTGCCAGCAGCTTAGAGGGGGCGGGACTCCAAGTCAATGAGCAGTTCTTC
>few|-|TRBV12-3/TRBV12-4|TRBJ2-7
CASSYREYEQYF
TGTGCCAGCAGTTACAGGGAGTACGAGCAGTACTTC
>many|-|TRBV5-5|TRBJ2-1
CASSFRDGYNEQFF
TGTGCCAGCAGCTTCCGGGACGGTTACAATGAGCAGTTCTTC
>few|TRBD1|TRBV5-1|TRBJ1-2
CASSPGQGADYGYTF
TGCGCCAGCAGCCCAGGACAGGGGGCTGACTATGGCTACACCTTC
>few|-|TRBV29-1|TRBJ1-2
CSVEDEVLKPGEGYGYTF
TGCAGCGTTGAAGATGAAGTACTAAAGCCAGGAGAAGGGTATGGCTACACCTTC
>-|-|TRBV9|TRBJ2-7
CASSVAAGGGYEQYF
TGTGCCAGCAGCGTAGCGGCAGGGGGGGGCTACGAGCAGTACTTC
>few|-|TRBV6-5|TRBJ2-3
CASSYDSEGADTQYF
TGTGCCAGCAGTTACGATAGCGAAGGGGCAGATACGCAGTATTTT
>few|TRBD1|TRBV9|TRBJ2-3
CASSVAGTGADTQYF
TGTGCCAGCAGCGTCGCCGGGACAGGGGCAGATACGCAGTATTTT
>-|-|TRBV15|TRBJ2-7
CATSEDYGGLYVSYEQYF
TGTGCCACCAGCGAAGATTACGGAGGTCTCTACGTCTCCTACGAGCAGTACTTC
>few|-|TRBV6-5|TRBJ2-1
CASCFGDLSEQFF
TGTGCCAGCTGCTTCGGGGACCTCAGTGAGCAGTTCTTC
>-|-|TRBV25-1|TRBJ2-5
CASGGGTQYF
TGTGCCAGCGGAGGGGGGACCCAGTACTTC